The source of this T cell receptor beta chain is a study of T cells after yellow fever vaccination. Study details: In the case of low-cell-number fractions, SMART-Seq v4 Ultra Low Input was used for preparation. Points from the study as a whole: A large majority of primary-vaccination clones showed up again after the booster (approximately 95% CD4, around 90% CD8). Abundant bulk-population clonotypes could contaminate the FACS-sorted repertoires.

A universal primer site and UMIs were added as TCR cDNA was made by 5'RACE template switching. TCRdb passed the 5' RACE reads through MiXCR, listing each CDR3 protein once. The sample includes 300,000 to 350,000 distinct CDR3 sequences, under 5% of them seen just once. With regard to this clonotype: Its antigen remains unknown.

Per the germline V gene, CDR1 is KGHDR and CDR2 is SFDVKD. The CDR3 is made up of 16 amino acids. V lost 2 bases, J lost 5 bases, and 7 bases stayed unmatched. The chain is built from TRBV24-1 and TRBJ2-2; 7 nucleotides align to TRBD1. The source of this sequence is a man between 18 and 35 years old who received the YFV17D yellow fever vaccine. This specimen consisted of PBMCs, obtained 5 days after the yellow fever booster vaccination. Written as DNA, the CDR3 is TGTGCCACCAGTGATTCTAGGGGGCCGGGAACCGGGGAGCTGTTTTTT. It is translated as CATSDSRGPGTGELFF.